The source of this T cell receptor beta chain is a study of T cells in Graves' hyperthyroidism and ophthalmopathy (dated by TCRdb to the late 2010s). Notes on the research overall: Peripheral blood samples were taken at the time of initial diagnosis, prior to any treatment. Prospective prediction of ophthalmopathy was tested in an independent validation cohort consisting of roughly 20 hyperthyroidism patients and approximately 16 patients who later progressed to ophthalmopathy. Following sampling, methimazole starting at 30 mg daily was given to hyperthyroidism patients, and high-dose intravenous methylprednisolone was given to ophthalmopathy patients. To identify distinguishing TCR V-J signatures, a discovery cohort of around 100 patients was used, comprising 40 to 45 with Graves' ophthalmopathy and 57 with stable Graves' hyperthyroidism. The paper describes TCR Vbeta CDR3 sequencing of around 140 peripheral blood samples, made up of fewer than 50 ophthalmopathy patients, roughly 72 hyperthyroidism patients and 17 progressor patients. The 100 discovery patients were divided at random into training and test sets in a 7:3 ratio. In six Graves' hyperthyroidism patients, the study also compared T-cell repertoires from thyroid tissue with T-cell repertoires from blood. Broader findings and caveats from the paper: Most expanded thyroid clonotypes (frequency above 0.001) were also detected in blood, a finding suggesting that blood repertoires may reflect thyroid immune responses. No statistical method was used to set the sample size in advance, and investigators knew the group allocation. In cross-validation, a model built on a 13 V-J signature told ophthalmopathy apart from stable hyperthyroidism with about 90% sensitivity and around 81% specificity, and in testing the same model reached 80%/75%. In validation, the model predicted progression to ophthalmopathy a median of roughly 6.2 months before onset, with about 67% sensitivity and around 76% specificity.

Spanning cysteine to phenylalanine, the CDR3 consists of 17 amino acids. Only the CDR3 DNA is retained, 51 bases long and in frame from the first base. CDR1 and CDR2 (SGHRS, YFSETQ) derive from the germline V gene. The trim is 4 bases for V and 4 bases for J, with a gap of 18 bases between the germline ends. Hyperthyroidism patients were aged 18 to 65 years and newly diagnosed, with disease duration of less than 2 months. Any patient with an uncontrolled infection, another autoimmune disease, pregnancy or lactation was excluded. Diagnoses relied on clinical symptoms, serum thyroxine and TRAb, thyroid ultrasound and orbital computed tomography. For progressor patients, blood was drawn at the first diagnosis of hyperthyroidism, before any ophthalmopathy symptoms had appeared. PBMCs were separated from roughly 9.6 ml of fresh peripheral blood using Ficoll-Paque density gradient centrifugation. Progressor patients were first diagnosed with Graves' hyperthyroidism and then developed ophthalmopathy during follow-up. Total RNA was extracted with Trizol reagent, and quality was checked on an Agilent 2100 Bioanalyzer.

The TCR beta CDR3 regions were amplified from RNA transcripts. For the first round of RT-PCR on the TCR CDR3, the HTBI primer set was used together with the Qiagen OneStep RT-PCR kit. The libraries were constructed in a second round of multiplex PCR and then size-selected and purified. Paired-end sequencing of the libraries was performed with 100 bp reads on an Illumina HiSeq2000. The authors processed their data as follows. SOAPnuke was used to process the raw data, throwing out any read that contained adapters or uncalled bases, had a mean Phred below 15, or lacked an exact constant-primer or identifier match. COPE v1.2.5 was used to merge high-quality paired reads, and clonotypes were defined as unique nucleotide sequences. MiTCR v1.1 was used to align clonotypes to the IMGT TRBV, TRBD and TRBJ reference segments. The analysis was restricted to V-J combinations with a frequency above 0.0001, which together covered 99.2% of the repertoires. The TCS score was defined as the ratio of F50 (clonal expansion) to E x V (chaos), calculated using BLOSUM62-based TCRdist between CDR3 peptides within each V-J. Welch's t-statistics and random forest reduced fewer than 550 V-J features to 10 to 15, which were used in a naive Bayes classifier (R e1071). In-frame beta chains were kept once TCRdb had trimmed the public reads at Q25 with fastp and called clones with MiXCR. Rows are combined by CDR3 protein, so each entry shows the most common genes and DNA. The V and J calls were not made by the authors but by TCRdb's processing. The sample contains hundreds of thousands of distinct CDR3 sequences, roughly 20% of them found a single time. The ten largest clones capture approximately 16% of the sample.

A word on this clonotype: The antigen it binds to is not known. No per-base quality is available; no much larger clone lies one base away.

The sample taken for sequencing was blood. Recombination connected TRBV5-1 to TRBJ1-6, with TRBD1 tentatively as D gene (6 bases match). This receptor was identified in a woman aged 45-65 years with Graves' hyperthyroidism that later progressed to Graves' ophthalmopathy. The CDR3 sequence is CASSLEGGGRYNSPLHF. At the DNA level, the sequence is TGCGCCAGCAGCCTTGAGGGGGGCGGAAGGTATAATTCACCCCTCCACTTT.